The 24 T cell receptor beta chains below come from one sample, sequenced in a study of T cells in Graves' hyperthyroidism and ophthalmopathy. RNA transcripts served as the template for amplifying TCR beta CDR3 regions. A set of HTBI primers served as the primers for a first-round RT-PCR of the TCR CDR3. In TCRdb, the multiplex PCR reads were re-called with MiXCR into one record per CDR3 protein. The data hold some 700,000 distinct CDR3 sequences, with about 18% observed a single time. The sample consisted of blood. All receptors come from a man between 50 and 59 years old with Graves' hyperthyroidism.

This clonotype has at least ten counts. The chain joins TRBV3-1 to TRBJ2-5, with D unresolved. The CDR3 runs to 11 residues. Trimming shortened V by 4 bases and J by 5 bases, and 5 bases separated the two germline ends. Germline-derived CDR1 and CDR2 are LGHDT and YNNKEL (reference sequence). The CDR3 sequence: CASSRSETQYF. DNA for the CDR3: TGTGCCAGCAGCCGATCGGAGACCCAGTACTTC.

This clonotype was observed many times. The CDR3 spells CASSLEWGRGEQFF. In DNA form, the CDR3 reads TGTGCCAGCAGCTTAGAATGGGGGAGGGGTGAGCAGTTCTTC. V is TRBV11-2 and J is TRBJ2-1; 7 bases line up with TRBD2. Germline CDR1 and CDR2: SGHAT and FQNNGV. The J segment lost 9 bases and the V segment lost 0 bases, leaving 5 bases of the junction unmatched. CDR3 size: 14 residues.

This clonotype was counted between two and nine times. The chain couples TRBV3-1 to TRBJ1-6; TRBD1 agrees at 8 bases. The CDR3 length is 17 residues. V shed 0 bases and J 5 bases; nucleotides not matched to a gene: 6. Looked up from germline, CDR1 is LGHDT and CDR2 is YNNKEL (reference sequence). The CDR3 sequence: CASSQDRDRSNNSPLHF. CDR3 nucleotides: TGTGCCAGCAGCCAAGATCGGGACAGGTCTAATAATTCACCCCTCCACTTT.

This clonotype was seen a handful of times. The rearrangement joins TRBV6-1 to TRBJ2-7; unclear D gene. Germline values: CDR1 MNHNS, CDR2 SASEGT. The CDR3 is made up of 15 amino acids. Trimming took off 7 bases at V and 0 bases at J, with 16 bases between the two ends. CDR3 sequence: CASTLLGISSYEQYF. The CDR3 coding sequence is TGTGCCAGCACTTTATTGGGCATAAGCTCCTACGAGCAGTACTTC.

This sequence joins TRBV15 and TRBJ1-2; no clear D gene. Germline V gene lookup returns CDR1 LNHNV and CDR2 YYDKDF (reference sequence). This CDR3 spans 15 amino acids. The ends were cut back, 1 base at V and 3 bases at J, with 12 bases in the middle. The chain's CDR3 is CATSRGGGIDYGYTF. Written as DNA, the CDR3 is TGTGCCACCAGCAGAGGAGGAGGGATTGACTATGGCTACACCTTC.

The table lists this clonotype with many counts. The genes are TRBV24-1 and TRBJ1-1; 7 bases map to TRBD1. This CDR3 region has 14 residues. The germline V gene encodes CDR1 KGHDR and CDR2 SFDVKD. V trimming: 3 bases; J trimming: 8 bases; junction bases outside the gene matches: 8. The CDR3 reads CATSDAAGGGEAFF. The CDR3 nucleotides are TGTGCCACCAGTGATGCAGCAGGGGGTGGAGAAGCTTTCTTT.

The genes are TRBV2 and TRBJ1-6; perhaps TRBD1 as D (5 bases). Germline values: CDR1 SNHLY, CDR2 FYNNEI. The CDR3 covers 13 residues. Deletions cut 9 bases from V and 7 bases from J, with 13 bases between. The CDR3 bases are TGTGCCAGTTCCTGGGAGGGGAATTCACCCCTCCACTTT. This encodes CASSWEGNSPLHF. The full variable domain, with the rest looked up from reference TRBV2 and TRBJ1-6, is EPEVTQTPSHQVTQMGQEVILRCVPISNHLYFYWYRQILGQKVEFLVSFYNNEISEKSEIFDDQFSVERPDGSNFTLKIRSTKLEDSAMYFCASSWEGNSPLHFGNGTRLTVT.

This clonotype was seen a few times. Given a much more abundant clone one base away, this may be a read error. The V gene is TRBV12-3 or TRBV12-4, the J gene TRBJ1-1; D call uncertain. The CDR3 consists of 13 residues. V was cut by 2 bases and J by 4 bases, with 8 bases left in between. CDR3 protein: CASSLRSSTEAFF. Here the CDR3 DNA reads TGTGCCAGCAGTTTAAGGTCGAGCACTGAAGCTTTCTTT.

This clonotype was picked up many times. CDR3 coding DNA: TGTGCCAGTAGTGCCCTATTGGGAGATAATTCACCCCTCCACTTT. Its translation: CASSALLGDNSPLHF. The chain combines TRBV19 with TRBJ1-6; the D is unclear. This CDR3 has 15 amino acids. The V gene's germline CDR1 is LNHDA and CDR2 SQIVND (reference sequence). V lost 5 bases to trimming and J lost 5 bases, with 13 bases between them.

This clonotype came up many times. The V gene is TRBV10-3, the J gene TRBJ1-6; the D gene is possibly TRBD1 (5 bases). The CDR3 length is 16 residues. Germline V gene sequence: CDR1 ENHRY, CDR2 SYGVKD. Between the trimmed V and J ends, which lost 0 bases and 5 bases, there was a span of 11 bases. CDR3 region: CAISESRGLNNSPLHF. The CDR3 nucleotides read TGTGCCATCAGTGAGTCGAGGGGACTTAATAATTCACCCCTCCACTTT.

The table lists this clonotype with a few counts. The chain is built from TRBV20-1 and TRBJ1-2, with D tentatively TRBD1 (6 bases). The germline CDR1 and CDR2 sequences are DFQATT and SNEGSKA (reference sequence). Deletions cut 3 bases from V and 2 bases from J, with 10 bases between. The CDR3 consists of 13 residues. The DNA for the CDR3 is TGCAGTGCTAGTTCTGGACAGAACTATGGCTACACCTTC. Its protein is CSASSGQNYGYTF.

The rearrangement joins TRBV5-6 to TRBJ2-1, with 8 bases matching TRBD1. This CDR3 is 15 amino acids long. Germline V gene data show CDR1 as SGHDT and CDR2 as YYEEEE. Germline trimming cut 4 bases from V and 0 bases from J; bases unmatched to any gene: 3. For the CDR3, the DNA is TGTGCCAGCAGCCGGGACAGGCACTCCTACAATGAGCAGTTCTTC. Its translation is CASSRDRHSYNEQFF.

This clonotype was counted many times. The gene calls are TRBV6-2 or TRBV6-3 and TRBJ2-1; 11 nucleotides align to TRBD2. This CDR3 is 15 amino acids long. Looked up from germline, CDR1 is MNHEY and CDR2 is SVGEGT. V dropped 5 bases and J dropped 3; count of bases not matched to a gene: 3. CDR3 DNA: TGTGCCAGCAGTAAGACTAGCGGGAACTACAATGAGCAGTTCTTC. Translation: CASSKTSGNYNEQFF.

This clonotype came up a few times. The rearrangement links TRBV19 to TRBJ1-5; no definite D call. This CDR3 has 15 residues. Trimming cost V 1 base and J 3 bases, with 10 bases left between them. CDR1 and CDR2 from the germline V gene are LNHDA and SQIVND (reference sequence). CDR3 sequence (DNA): TGTGCCAGTAGTATAGGAGGGATACTCAATCAGCCCCAGCATTTT. Its protein is CASSIGGILNQPQHF.

This sequence joins TRBV5-1 and TRBJ2-1; D is uncertain. Trimming removed 4 bases from V and 6 bases from J, with 11 bases in between. Germline CDR1 SGHRS, CDR2 YFSETQ. CDR3 length: 13 residues. The CDR3 here is CASSDGTLNEQFF. The CDR3 DNA sequence: TGCGCCAGCAGCGACGGCACCCTCAATGAGCAGTTCTTC.

The V call is TRBV5-1, the J call TRBJ1-2; D is unclear. Deletions cut 4 bases from V and 4 bases from J, with 11 bases between. The germline V gene encodes CDR1 SGHRS and CDR2 YFSETQ. The CDR3 has 13 residues. The CDR3 loop is CASSLTFSYGYTF. DNA of the CDR3: TGCGCCAGCAGCCTGACCTTCTCCTATGGCTACACCTTC. The variable domain in full, completed from reference TRBV5-1 and TRBJ1-2, reads KAGVTQTPRYLIKTRGQQVTLSCSPISGHRSVSWYQQTPGQGLQFLFEYFSETQRNKGNFPGRFSGRQFSNSRSEMNVSTLELGDSALYLCASSLTFSYGYTFGSGTRLTVV.

The gene calls are TRBV4-1 and TRBJ1-1; no firm D call. The CDR3 covers 15 residues. V lost 0 bases to trimming and J lost 0 bases, with 8 bases between them. The germline V gene encodes CDR1 MGHRA and CDR2 YSYEKL. CDR3 nucleotides: TGCGCCAGCAGCCAAGAAGAGGGTTTGAACACTGAAGCTTTCTTT. This codes for CASSQEEGLNTEAFF.

This clonotype has just a few counts. V gene TRBV24-1 combines with J gene TRBJ2-1; maybe TRBD2 (6 bases). Germline CDR1 KGHDR, CDR2 SFDVKD. The CDR3 loop spans 13 amino acids. Trimming stripped 7 bases from V and 10 bases from J, with 16 bases between. CDR3 region: CATRMGRLEEQFF. The CDR3 region has the DNA TGTGCCACCAGAATGGGGAGACTAGAGGAGCAGTTCTTC.

This clonotype was found many times. This chain connects TRBV2 to TRBJ1-1; 9 bases fit TRBD1. The CDR3 contains 14 residues. CDR1 SNHLY and CDR2 FYNNEI come from the germline V gene. V lost 7 bases, J lost 5 bases, and 8 bases stayed unmatched. The CDR3 is CASTRGQGGTEAFF. Written as DNA, the CDR3 is TGTGCCAGCACCCGGGGACAGGGTGGTACTGAAGCTTTCTTT. Filled out from reference TRBV2 and TRBJ1-1, the complete variable domain reads EPEVTQTPSHQVTQMGQEVILRCVPISNHLYFYWYRQILGQKVEFLVSFYNNEISEKSEIFDDQFSVERPDGSNFTLKIRSTKLEDSAMYFCASTRGQGGTEAFFGQGTRLTVV.

Ten or more counts support this clonotype. The chain carries TRBV7-9 and TRBJ2-1, with D maybe TRBD1 (6 bases). Trimming removed 2 bases from V and 7 bases from J, with 12 bases in between. CDR1 is SEHNR, CDR2 FQNEAQ, per germline (reference sequence). CDR3 size: 14 residues. In DNA, the CDR3 is TGTGCCAGCAGCTTACCAGGGGCCCGGAATGAGCAGTTCTTC. This sequence encodes CASSLPGARNEQFF. Filled out from reference TRBV7-9 and TRBJ2-1, the complete variable domain reads DTGVSQNPRHKITKRGQNVTFRCDPISEHNRLYWYRQTLGQGPEFLTYFQNEAQLEKSRLLSDRFSAERPKGSFSTLEIQRTEQGDSAMYLCASSLPGARNEQFFGPGTRLTVL.

This clonotype showed up many times. The chain employs TRBV18 and TRBJ2-7; D call uncertain. CDR1 and CDR2 from the germline V gene are KGHSH and LQKENI. This CDR3 comprises 13 residues. Trimming took off 1 base at V and 4 bases at J, with 8 bases between the two ends. CDR3 residues: CASSPLGRYEQYF. Written as DNA, the CDR3 is TGTGCCAGCTCACCACTTGGTCGGTACGAGCAGTACTTC.

This clonotype was observed a few times. The V call is TRBV28, the J call TRBJ2-7; unclear D gene. The CDR3 extends over 13 amino acids. The V and J ends lost 3 bases and 2 bases respectively, with 8 bases between them. CDR1 MDHEN and CDR2 SYDVKM come from the germline V gene. The CDR3: CASSLRFAYEQYF. The DNA for the CDR3 is TGTGCCAGCAGTTTGAGGTTCGCCTACGAGCAGTACTTC.

This clonotype showed up many times. This rearrangement joins TRBV12-3 or TRBV12-4 to TRBJ1-1; D is ambiguous. Trimming left V 3 bases short and J 2 bases short, with 7 bases between. The CDR3 runs 13 residues. This CDR3 is CASSFVPNTEAFF. The CDR3 DNA follows: TGTGCCAGCAGTTTCGTCCCCAACACTGAAGCTTTCTTT.

This clonotype appeared a few times. This could be a read error, since a much larger clone is one nucleotide away. This chain links TRBV11-2 with TRBJ2-1; D is unclear. The CDR3 sequence is 15 residues long. Germline CDR1 reads SGHAT; CDR2 reads FQNNGV. The CDR3 loop is CAGSLVDNAYNEQFF. The CDR3 coding sequence is TGTGCCGGCAGCTTAGTTGATAACGCCTACAATGAGCAGTTCTTC.